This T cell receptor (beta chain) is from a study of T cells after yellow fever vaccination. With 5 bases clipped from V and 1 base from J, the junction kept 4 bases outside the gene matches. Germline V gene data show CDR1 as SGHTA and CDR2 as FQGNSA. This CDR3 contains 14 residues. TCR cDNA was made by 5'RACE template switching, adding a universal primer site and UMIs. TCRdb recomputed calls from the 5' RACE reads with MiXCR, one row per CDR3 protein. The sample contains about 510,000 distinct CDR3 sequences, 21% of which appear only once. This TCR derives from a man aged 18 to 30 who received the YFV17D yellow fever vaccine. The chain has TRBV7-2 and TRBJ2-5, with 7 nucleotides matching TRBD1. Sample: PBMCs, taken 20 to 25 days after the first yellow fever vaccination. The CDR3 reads CASSGRTGQETQYF. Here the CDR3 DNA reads TGTGCCAGCAGCGGTCGGACAGGCCAAGAGACCCAGTACTTC.